The sequence of this T cell receptor beta chain was determined in a study of identical twins listed by TCRdb under 2016. For the wider study: To test whether fetal clonotypes persist, the study used deep sequencing on TCR alpha and beta repertoires from monozygotic twins, unrelated adults of various ages, and cord blood. To rule out contamination, the twin experiments were replicated at different times with different library preparation protocols. Here is what the overall study found, with its caveats: Invariant T cells such as MAIT and iNKT could partly confound zero-insertion analyses, although diverse VJ usage argued against such confounding for most clonotypes. Out-of-frame TCR alpha sequences shared between twins showed an excess of low generation-probability sequences compared with coincidental sharing between unrelated individuals. A weaker excess of twin sharing was found in beta out-of-frame sequences because the signal-to-noise ratio was lowered by fewer shared sequences. Abundant cord blood beta clonotypes carried fewer insertions; young adult naive repertoires showed a weaker similar trend, while memory repertoires showed none. Conclusions relied on cross-sectional statistical analysis, since the same donors could not be followed over many years. In monozygotic twins, recombination models systematically underestimated out-of-frame TCR alpha sharing, but the models matched the sharing seen between unrelated individuals.

A word on this clonotype: Its binding antigen is unknown. Base qualities are not provided; no much larger clone lies one nucleotide away.

The library was obtained by 5' RACE. The sequencer was an Illumina HiSeq 2000. Template switching introduced a universal primer binding site; the final cDNA contained a unique molecular identifier, enabling accurate counting of TCR cDNA molecules. Specific primers in the conserved constant-segment region were used to synthesize first-strand cDNA for TCR alpha and beta chains. To control for contamination, every cDNA library carried two barcodes: a SMART-Mk sample barcode plus Illumina barcodes. TruSeq adapter sequences and Illumina sample barcodes were added in two successive PCR steps. The TCR alpha and beta cDNA libraries were sequenced on the Illumina HiSeq platform using custom primers. On the authors' methods: Unique molecular identifiers were extracted from raw reads with MiGEC, and CDR3 positions were determined with MiXCR. For each individual, recombination models were inferred using an EM algorithm with the repgenHMM and IGoR tools. Shared clonotypes were analyzed with the tcR package in R, and sharing was normalized by the product of cloneset sizes. To study raw recombination free of thymic and clonal selection effects, out-of-frame nonproductive sequences were analyzed. TCRdb trimmed public reads at Q25 via fastp, called clones via MiXCR and kept in-frame beta chains. Each CDR3 protein appears once, grouped with its most common genes and DNA. None of the V and J calls come from the authors' own analysis; TCRdb made them. The sample has some 440,000 distinct CDR3 sequences on record, 24% of them singletons. Of the sample, just under 3% is held by the ten largest clones.

Every donor was a healthy Caucasian. The twin cohort consisted of three pairs of female monozygotic twins, all aged roughly 18 to 30 years. Positive isolation kits from Invitrogen were used to isolate the CD4+ and CD8+ T cell populations. V is cut back by 6 bases and J by 0 bases, with 13 bases in the junction unmatched. The CDR3 goes from the cysteine to the phenylalanine over 18 residues. Only CDR3 DNA is held: 54 bases, read in frame from base 1. CDR1 and CDR2 were assigned from the germline V gene as LGHNA and YNFKEQ. These data are also associated with another study on T cells expressing NK-cell markers. The second study's paper adds: Roughly 8 donors provided sorted CD3+CD56+NKG2C+, CD3+CD56+NKG2C- and CD3+CD56-NKG2C+ T-cell subsets, whose TCR beta-chain repertoires were profiled. Among the eight sequenced donors, only one was HCMV-seronegative, while the other seven were HCMV-seropositive. In several experiments an anti-gammadeltaTCR antibody was added to restrict sorting to alphabetaTCR-expressing T cells. In a handful of donors, the dominant CD3+CD56+NKG2C+ clonotypes were found to rank among the top 10 CD8+ clonotypes and to make up about 1.0-7.5% of CD8+ T cells. Those dominant clonotypes were again the most abundant among CD3+CD56-NKG2C+ cells in a handful of donors, at roughly 28.3-60.1%. It remained unclear whether the expanded NKG2C-expressing T cell clones were specific for HCMV antigens. The eight sequenced donors were randomly selected healthy volunteers, three men and five women. HCMV-specific IgG was detected in serum with a commercial ELISA kit to determine HCMV serostatus. MIGEC was used to demultiplex reads and group reads by UMI, and MiTCR was used to assemble and quantify clonotypes. To exclude erroneous sequences, only TCR cDNA sequences supported by at least two reads were retained. The tcR package was used for downstream repertoire analysis, and clonotypes were matched across fractions by CDR3 nucleotide sequence plus V segment. VDJmatch was used to annotate antigen specificity against VDJdb, with one amino acid substitution in CDR3 allowed.

This TCR derives from a woman younger than 35 in good health. Specimen: CD4+ T cells sorted from blood. Rearrangement joined TRBV4-2 to TRBJ2-7; a stretch of 11 junction bases matches TRBD2. The CDR3 has the sequence CASSFSAGLADLSYEQYF. At the DNA level, the sequence is TGTGCCAGCAGTTTCTCGGCGGGACTAGCGGACCTCTCCTACGAGCAGTACTTC.